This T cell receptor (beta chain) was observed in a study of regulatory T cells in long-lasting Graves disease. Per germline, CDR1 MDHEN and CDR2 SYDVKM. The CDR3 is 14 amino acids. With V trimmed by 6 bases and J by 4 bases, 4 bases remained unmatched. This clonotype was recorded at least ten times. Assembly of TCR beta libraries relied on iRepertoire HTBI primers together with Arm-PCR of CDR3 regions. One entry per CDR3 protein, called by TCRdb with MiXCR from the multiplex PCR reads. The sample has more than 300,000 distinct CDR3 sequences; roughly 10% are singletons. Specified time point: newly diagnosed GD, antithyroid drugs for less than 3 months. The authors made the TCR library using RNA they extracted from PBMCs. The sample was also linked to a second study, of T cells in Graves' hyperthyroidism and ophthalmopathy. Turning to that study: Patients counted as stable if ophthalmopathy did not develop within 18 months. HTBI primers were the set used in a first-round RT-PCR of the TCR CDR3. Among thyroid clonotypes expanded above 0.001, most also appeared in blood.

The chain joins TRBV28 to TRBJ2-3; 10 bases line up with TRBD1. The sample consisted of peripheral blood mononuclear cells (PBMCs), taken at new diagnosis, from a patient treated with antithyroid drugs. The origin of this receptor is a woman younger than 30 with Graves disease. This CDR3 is CASSPTGGSDTQYF. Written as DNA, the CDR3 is TGTGCCAGCAGCCCGACAGGGGGCTCAGATACGCAGTATTTT.